One sample yielded the 13 T cell receptor beta chains listed below, sequenced in a study of shared clonotypes between healthy human individuals. Generated by immunoSEQ multiplex PCR, the TCRdb table keeps only in-frame clones and is missing some. Among some 2,000,000 clones listed, about 94% were seen once. Naive CD8 cells comprised CD45RO-negative, CCR7-positively selected cells, excluding terminally differentiated effector memory CD45RA+ cells. Sequencing was carried out using naive CD8+ T cells sorted from blood. These receptors all come from a man younger than 35 in good health.

The J gene is TRBJ2-7, the V gene TRBV7-9, with a weak D call TRBD2 (5 bases). Germline V gene sequence: CDR1 SEHNR, CDR2 FQNEAQ (reference sequence). The CDR3 runs 17 residues. V lost 3 bases and J 1 base, leaving 19 bases between the germline ends. The CDR3 sequence: CASSFSSVRGSSYEQYF. DNA for the CDR3: TGTGCCAGCAGCTTCTCCTCAGTCCGGGGTTCATCCTACGAGCAGTACTTC.

The CDR3 DNA sequence: TGCGCCAGCAGGATGGGGACTAGCGGATCAGATGAGCAGTTCTTC. Translated, it gives CASRMGTSGSDEQFF. This chain links TRBV5-1 with TRBJ2-1, with 11 bases fitting TRBD2. CDR3 length: 15 amino acids. J was trimmed by 8 bases and V by 5 bases; bases with no gene match: 9. Germline V CDR1 and CDR2: SGHRS, YFSETQ.

V is TRBV7-9 and J is TRBJ2-1; 9 bases are shared with TRBD2. This CDR3 is 16 amino acids long. In germline, CDR1 is SEHNR, CDR2 FQNEAQ (reference sequence). Trimming took 2 bases from V and 4 from J; bases not matched to a gene: 6. The CDR3 region has the DNA TGTGCCAGCAGCTTAATGACCCTAGCGGGGTACAATGAGCAGTTCTTC. This codes for CASSLMTLAGYNEQFF.

The V gene is TRBV27, the J gene TRBJ2-5, with D tentatively TRBD1 or TRBD2 (5 bases each). The CDR3 spans 13 residues. V was clipped by 3 bases and J by 6 bases, with 11 bases between them. Germline V CDR1 and CDR2: MNHEY, SMNVEV (reference sequence). CDR3 coding DNA: TGTGCCAGCAGTTTGGGGGTAGGGCAGACCCAGTACTTC. This codes for CASSLGVGQTQYF.

The chain links TRBV29-1 to TRBJ2-5, with D possibly being TRBD1 or TRBD2 (5 bases each). Per germline, CDR1 SQVTM and CDR2 ANQGSEA. V lost 2 bases, J lost 3 bases, and 25 bases lay in between. This CDR3 contains 18 residues. The CDR3 here is CSVEKGEYEFSSKETQYF. The CDR3 DNA reads TGCAGCGTTGAAAAAGGGGAGTACGAGTTCTCATCCAAAGAGACCCAGTACTTC.

To note about this clone: Other DNA sequences in this specimen translate into the identical CDR3. The chain joins TRBV5-1 to TRBJ2-7; TRBD2 might be the D (6 bases). The germline V gene encodes CDR1 SGHRS and CDR2 YFSETQ. This CDR3 region has 14 residues. V lost 4 bases and J lost 1, with 12 bases in between. The CDR3 region has the DNA TGCGCCAGCAGCCCCCAGGGAGGATCCTACGAGCAGTACTTC. Encoded protein: CASSPQGGSYEQYF. The full variable domain, rest sourced from reference TRBV5-1 and TRBJ2-7, is KAGVTQTPRYLIKTRGQQVTLSCSPISGHRSVSWYQQTPGQGLQFLFEYFSETQRNKGNFPGRFSGRQFSNSRSEMNVSTLELGDSALYLCASSPQGGSYEQYFGPGTRLTVT.

The J gene is TRBJ1-2, the V gene TRBV19; no clear D. Germline V gene data show CDR1 as LNHDA and CDR2 as SQIVND (reference sequence). The CDR3 runs 15 residues. Trimming cost V 7 bases and J 4 bases, with 19 bases left between them. The CDR3 spells CASTPGRGFGYGYTF. Written as DNA, the CDR3 is TGTGCCAGTACTCCCGGACGGGGTTTCGGCTATGGCTACACCTTC.

The chain uses TRBV5-1 and TRBJ2-7; no clear D gene. Germline V gene data show CDR1 as SGHRS and CDR2 as YFSETQ. Trimming removed 2 bases from V and 2 bases from J, with 14 bases in between. This CDR3 has 15 residues. The CDR3 is CASSFSVSLTYEQYF. The DNA for the CDR3 is TGCGCCAGCAGCTTCAGCGTCAGCCTGACCTACGAGCAGTACTTC.

J is TRBJ2-1 and V is TRBV5-1; either TRBD1 or TRBD2 may fit D (6 bases each). V lost 0 bases and J lost 10, with 17 bases in between. CDR1 is SGHRS and CDR2 is YFSETQ in the germline V gene. The CDR3 is 15 residues long. The CDR3 loop is CASSLVRESTGEQFF. The CDR3 DNA reads TGCGCCAGCAGCTTGGTACGGGAGAGTACAGGGGAGCAGTTCTTC.

In the case of this clone: Other DNA sequences within the sample encode an identical CDR3. The V gene is TRBV7-9, the J gene TRBJ1-1, with D uncertain. The CDR3 runs to 14 residues. The V and J ends lost 1 base and 4 bases respectively, with 10 bases between them. Germline lookup yields CDR1 SEHNR and CDR2 FQNEAQ (reference sequence). CDR3 loop: CASSLVLGGTEAFF. In DNA, the CDR3 is TGTGCCAGCAGCTTAGTGTTGGGTGGCACTGAAGCTTTCTTT.

The chain employs TRBV5-6 and TRBJ2-1; D gene unclear. Trimming stripped 0 bases from V and 3 bases from J, with 19 bases between. The CDR3 is 18 amino acids. Germline V gene sequence: CDR1 SGHDT, CDR2 YYEEEE. The CDR3 protein is CASSLEWGGMVFYNEQFF. Here the CDR3 DNA reads TGTGCCAGCAGCTTGGAATGGGGTGGCATGGTCTTCTACAATGAGCAGTTCTTC.

CDR3 protein: CASSQDSTGGDTGELFF. Written as DNA, the CDR3 is TGCGCCAGCAGCCAAGATTCTACAGGGGGCGACACCGGGGAGCTGTTTTTT. V gene TRBV4-3 combines with J gene TRBJ2-2, with 9 bases lining up with TRBD1. V shed 0 bases and J 3 bases; nucleotides not matched to a gene: 5. Germline lookup yields CDR1 LGHNA and CDR2 YSLEER. This CDR3 region has 17 residues.

This rearrangement joins TRBV19 to TRBJ1-1; no definite D call. The CDR3 loop spans 15 amino acids. Germline V gene sequence: CDR1 LNHDA, CDR2 SQIVND (reference sequence). Trimming took 5 bases from V and 1 from J, leaving 14 bases between them. CDR3 DNA sequence: TGTGCCAGTAGTGACCGGGTCCTAAGGAACACTGAAGCTTTCTTT. Translated, it gives CASSDRVLRNTEAFF.